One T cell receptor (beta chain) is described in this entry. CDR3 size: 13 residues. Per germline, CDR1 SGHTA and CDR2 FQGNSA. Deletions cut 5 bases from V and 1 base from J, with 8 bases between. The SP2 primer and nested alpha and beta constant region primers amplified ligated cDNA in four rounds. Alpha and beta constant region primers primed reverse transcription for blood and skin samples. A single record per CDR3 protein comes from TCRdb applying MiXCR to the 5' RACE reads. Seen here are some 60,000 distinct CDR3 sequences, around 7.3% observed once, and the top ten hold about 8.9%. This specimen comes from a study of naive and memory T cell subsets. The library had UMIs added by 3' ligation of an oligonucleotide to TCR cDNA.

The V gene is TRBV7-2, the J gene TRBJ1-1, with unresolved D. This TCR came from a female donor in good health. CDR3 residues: CASSVVENTEAFF. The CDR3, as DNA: TGTGCCAGCAGCGTAGTAGAGAACACTGAAGCTTTCTTT.